This TCR beta chain was found in a study of early stage breast cancer tumors. TCRdb's copy holds only in-frame clones and misses some; the assay was immunoSEQ multiplex PCR. The sample consists of 30,000 to 40,000 clones, under 80% of them appearing once. This CDR3 has 14 amino acids. CDR1 is MNHNS and CDR2 is SASEGT in the germline V gene. The V end was cut by 7 bases, the J end by 2 bases, with 14 bases between. Points from the study as a whole: Compared with adjacent normal breast tissue, tumors showed 2.5 to 3-fold greater T cell density and higher clonality. Most shared enriched TCRB sequences were commonly generated ones.

For this clone: What it recognizes is unknown.

The clonotype comes from a person aged 60 to 70 with breast cancer. V and J are TRBV6-1 and TRBJ2-5, with a tentative D call TRBD1 (6 bases). Input material: blood. For the CDR3, the DNA is TGTGCCAGCACCAAGCGGCAGGGGCAAGAGACCCAGTACTTC. It is translated as CASTKRQGQETQYF.